This entry is about one TCR beta chain. Its specificity is unknown. TCR beta CDR3 regions were amplified from RNA transcripts. TCR CDR3 regions were first amplified by RT-PCR with HTBI primers. TCRdb itself ran the multiplex PCR reads through MiXCR, one entry per CDR3 protein. The table shows 300,000 to 450,000 distinct CDR3 sequences, with about a fifth occurring only once. The sample comes from a study of T cells in Graves' hyperthyroidism and ophthalmopathy. Overall study findings and caveats: Prediction of ophthalmopathy progression came a median approximately 6.5 months pre-onset.

Germline V CDR1 and CDR2: SEHNR, FQNEAQ (reference sequence). The CDR3 contains 14 residues. With 7 bases clipped from V and 0 bases from J, the junction kept 5 bases outside the gene matches. Fresh peripheral blood, approximately 10 ml, yielded the PBMCs. The TCR originated in a man aged 18 to 29 with Graves' ophthalmopathy. The sample taken for sequencing was blood. This chain joins TRBV7-9 and TRBJ2-7; TRBD1 agrees at 8 bases. CDR3 amino acids: CASIGDRSSYEQYF. The CDR3 DNA reads TGTGCCAGCATCGGGGACAGGAGCTCCTACGAGCAGTACTTC.